The rows below give T cell receptor beta chains drawn from one sample of a study of immune evolution from preneoplasia to lung adenocarcinoma. Profiled with immunoSEQ multiplex PCR; TCRdb holds only in-frame clones, not every one. The table has 4,900 or so clones, about three quarters seen once. Sequences were obtained from FFPE lung adenocarcinoma in situ tissue. These receptors all come from a person aged 55-80 years with lung adenocarcinoma. Both conserved end residues are part of each CDR3. Each record gives: D gene, clone size, V gene, J gene, CDR3 DNA, CDR3 protein. A D gene is named only where the DNA matches it firmly. A row's size may be missing; if present it is once, few, many or a size class.

d_gene: .; abundance: .; v_gene: TRBV19; j_gene: TRBJ2-7; CDR3nt: TGTGCCAGTAGTATAAGTGATCGGGGGTACTACGAGCAGTACTTC; CDR3aa: CASSISDRGYYEQYF
d_gene: TRBD2; abundance: once; v_gene: TRBV7-7; j_gene: TRBJ2-7; CDR3nt: TGTGCTAGCAGCTTAGGGGACGGGGGGGCCTACGAGCAGTACTTC; CDR3aa: CASSLGDGGAYEQYF
d_gene: .; abundance: .; v_gene: TRBV14; j_gene: TRBJ2-5; CDR3nt: TGTGCCAGCAGCCCATCCCACGGACTCTTAAGAGAGACCCAGTACTTC; CDR3aa: CASSPSHGLLRETQYF
d_gene: .; abundance: .; v_gene: TRBV25-1; j_gene: TRBJ2-7; CDR3nt: TGTGCCAGCAGTGAAGACAGGTTTTTCTCCTACGAGCAGTACTTC; CDR3aa: CASSEDRFFSYEQYF
d_gene: TRBD1; abundance: .; v_gene: TRBV2; j_gene: TRBJ1-4; CDR3nt: TGTGCCAGCAGGGGGACAGGAGGAGTGGAAAAACTGTTTTTT; CDR3aa: CASRGTGGVEKLFF
d_gene: .; abundance: .; v_gene: TRBV5-6; j_gene: TRBJ1-6; CDR3nt: TGTGCCAGCAGCTTGGTGGGGTATAATAATTCACCCCTCCACTTT; CDR3aa: CASSLVGYNNSPLHF
d_gene: TRBD1; abundance: .; v_gene: TRBV7-9; j_gene: TRBJ2-1; CDR3nt: TGTGCCAGCAGCCGTATCGGGACAGAGGATAGTGAGCAGTTCTTC; CDR3aa: CASSRIGTEDSEQFF
d_gene: TRBD1; abundance: .; v_gene: TRBV7-9; j_gene: TRBJ1-2; CDR3nt: TGTGCCAGCAGCTTTGGACAGGGTGGTGGCTACACCTTC; CDR3aa: CASSFGQGGGYTF
d_gene: .; abundance: .; v_gene: TRBV4-3; j_gene: TRBJ1-4; CDR3nt: TGCGCCAGCAGCCAGTCCCAGGGAATCGGTAATGAAAAACTGTTTTTT; CDR3aa: CASSQSQGIGNEKLFF
d_gene: TRBD1; abundance: few; v_gene: TRBV11-2; j_gene: TRBJ1-2; CDR3nt: TGTGCCAGCAGATTAGGACAGGATGGCTACACCTTC; CDR3aa: CASRLGQDGYTF
d_gene: TRBD2; abundance: few; v_gene: TRBV18; j_gene: TRBJ2-3; CDR3nt: TGTGCCAGCTCACTCTTAGCGGGGGGGATTGGCACAGATACGCAGTATTTT; CDR3aa: CASSLLAGGIGTDTQYF
d_gene: .; abundance: medium-sized; v_gene: TRBV9; j_gene: TRBJ1-6; CDR3nt: TGTGCCAGCAGCCCGGAGGGTTCACCCCTCCACTTT; CDR3aa: CASSPEGSPLHF
d_gene: .; abundance: .; v_gene: TRBV2; j_gene: TRBJ2-3; CDR3nt: TGTGCCAGCAGTGCTAGCGGCACAGATACGCAGTATTTT; CDR3aa: CASSASGTDTQYF
d_gene: .; abundance: .; v_gene: TRBV28; j_gene: TRBJ2-7; CDR3nt: TGTGCCAGCAGTTTATACAGCTACGAGCAGTACTTC; CDR3aa: CASSLYSYEQYF
d_gene: .; abundance: .; v_gene: TRBV7-8; j_gene: TRBJ1-2; CDR3nt: TGTGCCAGCAGCAAACAAACAGGGAACTATGGCTACACCTTC; CDR3aa: CASSKQTGNYGYTF
d_gene: TRBD2; abundance: .; v_gene: TRBV5-1; j_gene: TRBJ2-5; CDR3nt: TGCGCCAGCAGCCCGTGGAGCGGGGGGGCCGGGGGATCTGAGACCCAGTACTTC; CDR3aa: CASSPWSGGAGGSETQYF
d_gene: .; abundance: .; v_gene: TRBV10-3; j_gene: TRBJ2-3; CDR3nt: TGTGCCATCAGTGGAGAAACAGATACGCAGTATTTT; CDR3aa: CAISGETDTQYF
d_gene: TRBD1; abundance: .; v_gene: TRBV7-8; j_gene: TRBJ1-5; CDR3nt: TGTGCCAGCAGCAGGGACAGCGTCAATCAGCCCCAGCATTTT; CDR3aa: CASSRDSVNQPQHF
d_gene: .; abundance: .; v_gene: TRBV27; j_gene: TRBJ2-4; CDR3nt: TGTGCCAGCAGTTCGGTCTCCGGGACCAAAAACATTCAGTACTTC; CDR3aa: CASSSVSGTKNIQYF
d_gene: .; abundance: .; v_gene: TRBV7-9; j_gene: TRBJ2-1; CDR3nt: TGTGCCAGCAGCTTAAAGGTGGTACAGGACAATGAGCAGTTCTTC; CDR3aa: CASSLKVVQDNEQFF
d_gene: TRBD2; abundance: .; v_gene: TRBV15; j_gene: TRBJ2-5; CDR3nt: TGTGCCACCAGCAGAGATGACAGCGGGGGGACCGAGACCCAGTACTTC; CDR3aa: CATSRDDSGGTETQYF
d_gene: .; abundance: once; v_gene: TRBV11-3; j_gene: TRBJ2-6; CDR3nt: TGTGCCAGCAGCCCCGAGTTCGGGACTCCTGGGGCCAACGTCCTGACTTTC; CDR3aa: CASSPEFGTPGANVLTF
d_gene: .; abundance: .; v_gene: TRBV5-4; j_gene: TRBJ1-5; CDR3nt: TGTGCCAGCAGCTTGGGGGGGGTAGGTAGCAATCAGCCCCAGCATTTT; CDR3aa: CASSLGGVGSNQPQHF
d_gene: .; abundance: few; v_gene: TRBV21-1; j_gene: TRBJ1-2; CDR3nt: TGTGCCAGCCAGGACAGGGGCTACACCTTC; CDR3aa: CASQDRGYTF
d_gene: .; abundance: .; v_gene: TRBV5-6; j_gene: TRBJ2-2; CDR3nt: TGTGCCAGCAGCCGACCCCCTTCAGGGCCCGCGGGGACCGGGGAGCTGTTTTTT; CDR3aa: CASSRPPSGPAGTGELFF